The source of this T cell receptor (beta chain) is a study of CD8+ T cells in alopecia areata. General study findings and limits: When scalp samples are sequenced, resident alphabeta T cells of normal skin are also captured.

As to this clone: What it binds is unknown.

Using a FACSAria, the CD4+ and CD8+ T cells were sorted from the PBMCs. RNA extraction was followed by reverse transcription into cDNA, which acted as the sequencing template. Measured with immunoSEQ multiplex PCR; TCRdb has only the in-frame clones, and not every one. The data show 100,000 to 130,000 clones, around 55% seen once. The receptor comes from a human donor in good health. Input material: CD8+ T cells sorted from blood.

The CDR3 DNA reads as TGTGCCAGCAGTTTGGCCACGTCCTACGAGCAGTACTTC. Translated: CASSLATSYEQYF. The rearrangement links TRBV27 to TRBJ2-7, with D uncertain. Germline V gene data show CDR1 as MNHEY and CDR2 as SMNVEV (reference sequence). The V gene lost 3 bases and the J gene lost 1 base, with 7 bases spanning the gap. The CDR3 has 13 amino acids.